The entry below gives a single T cell receptor beta chain sequence along with its context. Its antigen is not yet known. Qualities for individual bases were not recorded, and no much larger clone is one base off. The method behind the library was the immunoSEQ multiplex PCR assay. The multiplex PCR relied on a mix of 60 forward primers for TCR Vbeta segments and 13 reverse primers for TCR Jbeta segments. The CDR3 region of rearranged TCR beta genes was amplified from genomic DNA with a multiplex PCR assay. Amplified TCR beta libraries were sequenced as 87-base-pair reads on the Illumina HiSeq System. Per the authors' processing: Across the 600 to 700 repertoires, a later analysis counted 80 million or so unique TCR beta chains, roughly 11 million of which were shared by at least two donors. To remove PCR and sequencing errors, raw reads were error-corrected and collapsed into unique sequences using a nearest-neighbor algorithm that merged closely related sequences. Alignment of CDR3 sequences to IMGT reference sequences was used to assign V, D and J gene segments. For a sequence to be retained, a match of at least six nucleotides to both a V gene segment and a J gene segment was required. A rearrangement counted as productive if the CDR3 had no stop codons and remained in frame with V and J, and every other rearrangement counted as non-productive. Following IMGT convention, CDR3 was defined as the stretch from the second conserved V-encoded cysteine to the conserved J-encoded phenylalanine. In an earlier analysis of roughly 580 of the donors, sequences lacking an unambiguous match to a single V gene segment were excluded. In an earlier analysis of approximately 590 of the donors, V segments were called functional above 56.7% productive rearrangements and were called segregating when the between-donor standard deviation exceeded 5%. A statistical classification framework was built for diagnosing cytomegalovirus status from the catalog of TCR beta chain sequences. In a later analysis, V and J genes were assigned by comparing TCR nucleotide sequences against IMGT/GENE-DB human TR gene sequences. In a later analysis, CDR3 sequences and most-parsimonious VDJ recombination scenarios were assigned using the TCRdist pipeline. A later analysis defined each TCR beta chain by its CDR3 amino acid sequence plus V-gene family, and excluded reads lacking a unique V-gene family. As a way to deal with suspected cross-contamination and a sequencing artifact, a later analysis dropped 450 to 700 nucleotide sequences that were highly shared and had low generation probability. In a later analysis, a clonal expansion index was calculated for each public chain from normalized within-repertoire ranks of inferred template counts. In a later analysis, generation probabilities were computed with a VDJ recombination model fitted to out-of-frame rearrangements, and the resulting probabilities were checked against IGoR. A later analysis scored TCR-TCR, TCR-HLA and TCR-CMV co-occurrence with hypergeometric tests, applying a repertoire-size bias correction to TCR pairs. A later analysis estimated false discovery rates by permuting HLA or CMV assignments 20 times. A later analysis grouped co-occurring TCRs with DBSCAN, adding TCRdist sequence similarity when clustering within HLA-allele-positive subsets. Co-occurrence clustering excluded repertoires with fewer than 30,000 or more than 120,000 public chains, plus five with anomalous nucleotide sharing. TCRdb took this table from immuneACCESS and kept in-frame rearrangements with V and J called. Such tables lack part of the clones; where checked against another copy, unresolved V genes explain under half of the gap, and the rest is unexplained. The V and J calls and clone size come from that table; D and trimming were worked out from the DNA. A total of 130,000 or so clones appear in this sample, 60% to 85% of them only once. The ten most abundant clones make up roughly 1.5% of the sample.

For CDR1 and CDR2, the germline V gene lists SGHVS and FNYEAQ. Including cysteine and phenylalanine, the CDR3 has 15 amino acids. Of all the DNA, just the CDR3 is kept, 45 bases in frame from base 1. For this chain, trimming is 5 bases at the V end and 3 bases at the J end, and the number of junction bases without a gene match is 7. The cohort consisted of 600 to 750 healthy bone marrow donors. All cohort members were sampled while nominally healthy, although unrecorded immune exposures were likely present. The donor was CMV seronegative and was included in the group of around 320 seronegative cohort members. Each donor provided a peripheral blood sample, and peripheral blood mononuclear cells were used for TCR beta sequencing. The Qiagen DNeasy Blood Extraction Kit was used to extract genomic DNA from the blood cell samples. The source of the sample is a study of cytomegalovirus exposure and HLA in healthy donors (dated by TCRdb to about 2017). For context, the study as a whole: In an earlier analysis of some 550 of the donors, approximately 300 Gb of sequence data and 90 million to 120 million unique TCR beta sequences from about 179 million T cells were reported. Approximately 310 gigabases of sequencing data and roughly 81 million unique TCR sequences made up an early release that covered some 640 HLA-typed donors. The genetic ancestry cluster associated with self-reported Caucasian donors included 81% of the approximately 400 genotyped donors. The study aimed to test whether signatures of past pathogen exposure could be identified by cataloging public T cell receptors. The study used immunosequencing to profile the T cell repertoires of more than 650 subjects and linked those repertoires to cytomegalovirus serostatus. Along with the 666-subject first cohort, a separate validation cohort of 120 different subjects was used. To predict cytomegalovirus infection status, the study brought together high-throughput TCR immunosequencing, statistical association of individual TCRs with disease status, and machine learning. A later analysis re-examined previously published TCR beta repertoires from about 700 donors and added high-resolution HLA genotyping to investigate patterns of TCR occurrence. The later analysis used no new phenotypic data to find candidate immune exposures, relying instead on TCR beta sequences and their occurrence across donors. An earlier analysis of several hundred of the donors applied high-throughput TCR beta sequencing to assess whether each TCR beta V gene segment acted as functional or pseudogenic. Donor age, sex, ethnicity and CMV serostatus were collected together with the repertoire data. In a later genetic analysis, genome-wide SNP genotypes for about 55% of the 666 donors were used, and that subset was treated as a discovery cohort. All discovery cohort repertoires had been generated on a single sequencing platform. Both class I and class II loci were covered by HLA typing, at four-digit resolution. The number of typed donors differed by locus: about 620-630 for A, B, C, DRB1 and DQB1; some 500 for DQA1; approximately 600 for DPA1; and some 470 for DPB1. Several DR-DQ haplotypes were treated as single units for association and clustering because of strong linkage in the cohort. Among some 400 genotyped donors of the cohort, an average of approximately 220,000 unique TCR beta nucleotide sequences was sequenced per donor, of which approximately 19% were non-productive. What the authors observed across the whole study: A total of 150 or so TCR beta chains were listed by the study as associated with cytomegalovirus. Several of the top co-occurrence clusters appeared to be linked to parvovirus B19, influenza, CMV and Epstein-Barr virus, according to a later analysis. In a later genetic analysis, a missense DCLRE1C variant was associated with V-gene and J-gene trimming of TCR beta chains, and the association was replicated in an independent cohort. Some IMGT-functional V segments, including TRBV6-2 and TRBV6-3, could not be told apart with the 87-base-pair reads, so those segments were excluded. The cohort was sequenced for TCR beta chains only, and without alpha or paired-chain data the features that could be detected were limited. Presence/absence analyses assumed roughly uniform sequencing depth across donors, an assumption that may not hold. Because some donors lacked HLA typing at each locus, the association tests relied only on the typed subset. In vitro tests confirmed that a few of the cytomegalovirus-associated TCR beta chains recognize cytomegalovirus antigens. Most TCR sequences were observed very rarely across donors, whereas some public TCRs were present in many individuals. In a later analysis, most CMV-associated TCR beta chains were found to appear HLA-restricted, with HLA associations seemingly driven largely by CMV exposure. According to a later genetic analysis, donors in an Asian-associated ancestry cluster had fewer N-insertions in productive TCRs than the approximately 650-donor mean. The authors suggested that the approach could potentially be extended to other disease states and immunological phenotypes. A further reported finding was that TCR beta sequences accurately predicted the HLA-A and HLA-B alleles for most subjects in the first cohort. According to a later analysis, TCR association rates differed among HLA loci, with DRB1 alleles showing the most associated TCRs and HLA-C alleles showing the fewest. The classifier was reported to diagnose cytomegalovirus status with high specificity and sensitivity in both the original cohort and the validation cohort. Correlated functional status among segregating V segments might reflect linkage disequilibrium, but an unknown experimental factor could not be ruled out. Broadly in line with IMGT annotations, most TCR beta V segments showed up in productive rearrangements about 87% or about 30% of the time in an earlier analysis of approximately 640 of the donors. For the cohort, immune exposure information was limited to CMV serostatus. A cluster of highly shared sequence variants was judged likely to be a technical artifact of the sequencing pipeline. Because counts were too low, about 17 rarely observed V segments, including chromosome 9 orphons, were excluded from the earlier analysis of 587 of the donors. A later analysis found that HLA-associated TCR beta chains were more clonally expanded and had lower generation probabilities than equally common non-associated chains. When HLA alleles, especially DR and DQ, strongly co-occurred, attributing TCR associations to individual alleles was difficult. At a false discovery rate of 0.05, a later analysis linked some 17,000 TCR beta sequences to specific HLA alleles.

The source material was PBMCs. The chain is encoded by TRBV7-6 joined to TRBJ2-3; the central 8 bases match TRBD2. This clonotype was sampled from a woman aged 18-29 years in good health and CMV-seronegative. The bases are TGTGCCAGCAGCCCGAGCGGGAGTGTTACAGATACGCAGTATTTT. The encoded protein is CASSPSGSVTDTQYF.